The 25 T cell receptor beta chains below come from one sample, sequenced in a study of blood T cell repertoires in COVID-19. Sequencing was performed with immunoSEQ multiplex PCR; in TCRdb, only in-frame clones are kept and a portion is missing. Of about 82,000 clones in the sample, around four fifths were seen once. The specimen sequenced was peripheral blood. These receptors originate from a man older than 75 with active or convalescent COVID-19.

The genes are TRBV19 and TRBJ2-2; 7 nucleotides match TRBD2. Germline V gene data show CDR1 as LNHDA and CDR2 as SQIVND (reference sequence). The CDR3 spans 14 residues. V was clipped by 4 bases and J by 6 bases; unmatched bases: 5. The CDR3 region has the DNA TGTGCCAGTAGTAGCGGGAGAGTATCCGGGGAGCTGTTTTTT. It codes for CASSSGRVSGELFF.

V and J are TRBV12-3 or TRBV12-4 and TRBJ1-6; unclear D gene. Deletions cut 3 bases from V and 7 bases from J, with 7 bases between. The CDR3 is made up of 13 amino acids. The CDR3 reads CASSLSENSPLHF. Written as DNA, the CDR3 is TGTGCCAGCAGTTTGTCAGAAAATTCACCCCTCCACTTT.

This chain links TRBV14 with TRBJ2-5; 8 nucleotides line up with TRBD2. With V trimmed by 0 bases and J by 5 bases, 5 bases remained unmatched. Germline loops: CDR1 SGHDN, CDR2 FVKESK. This CDR3 spans 15 amino acids. CDR3 protein: CASSQDSASGETQYF. CDR3 DNA sequence: TGTGCCAGCAGCCAAGACTCGGCTAGCGGGGAGACCCAGTACTTC.

The CDR3 nucleotides are TGTGCCAGCAGTTTCGCGAGCGGCAGCACTGAAGCTTTCTTT. It specifies CASSFASGSTEAFF. V gene TRBV27 combines with J gene TRBJ1-1, with D uncertain. The CDR3 is 14 amino acids. With 3 bases removed from V and 4 bases from J, the gap between germline ends came to 12 bases. Germline V lookup: CDR1 MNHEY, CDR2 SMNVEV (reference sequence).

This clone turned up a few times. CDR3 sequence (DNA): TGCGCCAGCAGCCTGCAGGCTTATAGCAATCAGCCCCAGCATTTT. Translated: CASSLQAYSNQPQHF. The J gene is TRBJ1-5, the V gene TRBV4-1; D unclear. The CDR3 has 15 amino acids. Trimming removed 4 bases from V and 0 bases from J, with 10 bases in between. The germline V gene encodes CDR1 MGHRA and CDR2 YSYEKL.

V usage is TRBV9 and J usage is TRBJ2-3, with D perhaps matching TRBD1 (5 bases). This CDR3 is built from 14 residues. Germline CDR1 reads SGDLS; CDR2 reads YYNGEE. V was trimmed by 3 bases and J by 3 bases, leaving 11 bases between them. The CDR3 region has the DNA TGTGCCAGCAGCGCCAGGGCGATGACAGATACGCAGTATTTT. Amino acid sequence: CASSARAMTDTQYF.

The gene calls are TRBV5-1 and TRBJ1-2; D gene ambiguous. The germline CDR1 and CDR2 sequences are SGHRS and YFSETQ. The germline V and J ends were trimmed by 1 base and 8 bases, with 9 bases remaining between them. The CDR3 is made up of 12 amino acids. The CDR3 DNA follows: TGCGCCAGCAGCTTGCCCCCCGGGGGCTACACCTTC. Translated: CASSLPPGGYTF. The complete variable domain, with remaining parts taken from reference TRBV5-1 and TRBJ1-2, reads KAGVTQTPRYLIKTRGQQVTLSCSPISGHRSVSWYQQTPGQGLQFLFEYFSETQRNKGNFPGRFSGRQFSNSRSEMNVSTLELGDSALYLCASSLPPGGYTFGSGTRLTVV.

The V gene is TRBV30, the J gene TRBJ1-5; D uncertain. Trimming took off 2 bases at V and 7 bases at J, with 9 bases between the two ends. Per the germline V gene, CDR1 is GTSNPN and CDR2 is SVGIG (reference sequence). There are 12 residues in the CDR3. The CDR3 region is CAWSIAGQPQHF. Here the CDR3 DNA reads TGTGCCTGGAGTATCGCAGGACAGCCCCAGCATTTT.

The chain has TRBV28 and TRBJ1-5, with 10 bases matching TRBD1. The CDR3 loop spans 16 amino acids. Germline trimming cut 6 bases from V and 6 bases from J; bases unmatched to any gene: 11. CDR1 MDHEN and CDR2 SYDVKM come from the germline V gene. CDR3: CASSFRAGQGTQPQHF. The CDR3, as DNA: TGTGCCAGCAGCTTCCGAGCGGGACAGGGGACTCAGCCCCAGCATTTT.

The CDR3 DNA reads as TGTGCCATCAGTGACGGCCTAGCGGAATACAATGAGCAGTTCTTC. It codes for CAISDGLAEYNEQFF. The J gene is TRBJ2-1, the V gene TRBV10-3, with TRBD2 matching over 7 bases. This CDR3 is 15 amino acids long. Germline V lookup: CDR1 ENHRY, CDR2 SYGVKD. Trimming removed 3 bases from V and 4 bases from J; junction bases left unmatched: 6.

In this sample, this clone turned up once. CDR3 in DNA: TGTGCCAGCAGTCGGGACAGGGGCTTATGGCCCCAGCATTTT. As protein: CASSRDRGLWPQHF. This chain joins TRBV2 and TRBJ1-5; 10 bases fit TRBD1. Germline V gene data show CDR1 as SNHLY and CDR2 as FYNNEI. V lost 5 bases and J lost 9; bases outside the gene matches: 7. The CDR3 consists of 14 residues.

In nucleotides, the CDR3 is TGTGCCAGCAGCTTAGGGGGCGCGGGGTTTGAAAAACTGTTTTTT. It translates to CASSLGGAGFEKLFF. The chain joins TRBV5-4 to TRBJ1-4; 7 nucleotides line up with TRBD1. The CDR3 is 15 residues long. Looked up from germline, CDR1 is SGHNT and CDR2 is YYREEE (reference sequence). Germline trimming cut 2 bases from V and 7 bases from J; bases unmatched to any gene: 8.

The CDR3 loop reads CASSDTGDTGELFF. CDR3 coding DNA: TGTGCCAGCAGTGATACCGGGGACACCGGGGAGCTGTTTTTT. The chain employs TRBV6-1 and TRBJ2-2, with D possibly matching TRBD2 (5 bases). Germline CDR1 reads MNHNS; CDR2 reads SASEGT. V was clipped by 3 bases and J by 3 bases, with 8 bases between them. This CDR3 comprises 14 residues.

The chain joins TRBV19 to TRBJ2-3, with TRBD2 matching 8 bases. This CDR3 region has 16 residues. Germline V lookup: CDR1 LNHDA, CDR2 SQIVND (reference sequence). V trimming: 6 bases; J trimming: 5 bases; junction bases outside the gene matches: 13. DNA for the CDR3: TGTGCCAGTAGCATCTTCAGGGGTAGCGGGAAAGATACGCAGTATTTT. This codes for CASSIFRGSGKDTQYF.

V and J are TRBV18 and TRBJ1-5; D call uncertain. Trimming removed 4 bases from V and 6 bases from J, with 10 bases in between. The CDR3 totals 13 residues. Germline CDR1 KGHSH, CDR2 LQKENI. The CDR3 loop reads CASSRESGQPQHF. In DNA form, the CDR3 reads TGTGCCAGCTCACGAGAGTCAGGTCAGCCCCAGCATTTT.

The gene calls are TRBV5-1 and TRBJ1-3; 9 nucleotides agree with TRBD1. Per germline, CDR1 SGHRS and CDR2 YFSETQ. The CDR3 has 16 amino acids. The junction had 9 bases not matched to a gene; V was cut back by 4 bases and J by 4 bases. DNA of the CDR3: TGCGCCAGCAGCGTCGCGGGGACAGGGTTGGGAAACACCATATATTTT. Its protein is CASSVAGTGLGNTIYF.

The rearrangement uses TRBV7-2 and TRBJ2-3, with TRBD1 as a possible D gene (7 bases). The germline V gene has CDR1 SGHTA and CDR2 FQGNSA. Trimming left V 5 bases short and J 7 bases short, with 16 bases between. The CDR3 covers 14 residues. This CDR3 reads CASSPMTGRNTQYF. The CDR3 DNA sequence: TGTGCCAGCAGCCCGATGACAGGGAGGAATACGCAGTATTTT.

The chain joins TRBV2 to TRBJ1-5, with D possibly being TRBD1 (5 bases). This CDR3 has 15 residues. V shed 7 bases and J shed 4 bases, with 17 bases lying between them. CDR1 and CDR2 from the germline V gene are SNHLY and FYNNEI. CDR3 sequence (DNA): TGTGCCAGCACTCCAAGGGGACTACGGAATCAGCCCCAGCATTTT. Translation gives CASTPRGLRNQPQHF.

CDR3 in amino acids: CASSQDKRGGITDTQYF. CDR3 sequence (DNA): TGTGCCAGCAGCCAAGATAAGCGGGGGGGCATCACAGATACGCAGTATTTT. The chain combines TRBV4-2 with TRBJ2-3, with 10 bases matching TRBD2. Germline loops: CDR1 LGHNA, CDR2 YNFKEQ. V was clipped by 0 bases and J by 2 bases; unmatched bases: 5. CDR3 length: 17 residues.

The chain uses TRBV5-4 and TRBJ1-5; D ambiguous. Trimming removed 3 bases at V and 5 bases at J, with 9 bases between. CDR1 and CDR2 (germline): SGHNT, YYREEE (reference sequence). The CDR3 length is 13 residues. The CDR3 sequence is CASSSNRDQPQHF. The CDR3 DNA follows: TGTGCCAGCAGCTCCAACAGAGATCAGCCCCAGCATTTT.

The chain employs TRBV7-2 and TRBJ1-2; 7 bases are a match to TRBD1. J was trimmed by 8 bases and V by 7 bases; bases with no gene match: 13. The CDR3 is 14 residues long. Germline V gene lookup returns CDR1 SGHTA and CDR2 FQGNSA. The CDR3 sequence is CASNLQQGTGGYTF. CDR3 coding DNA: TGTGCCAGCAACCTCCAACAGGGGACCGGCGGCTACACCTTC.

The V call is TRBV6-5, the J call TRBJ1-6, with TRBD1 matching 9 bases. The CDR3 extends over 14 amino acids. Looked up from germline, CDR1 is MNHEY and CDR2 is SVGAGI. J lost 7 bases, V lost 8 bases, and 6 bases had no gene match. The CDR3 region has the DNA TGTGCCAGCGGCCGGGACAGGGACAATTCACCCCTCCACTTT. Its protein product is CASGRDRDNSPLHF.

The chain links TRBV19 to TRBJ2-6, with D hard to call. V lost 3 bases, J lost 0 bases, and 21 bases lay in between. The germline CDR1 and CDR2 sequences are LNHDA and SQIVND (reference sequence). There are 20 residues in the CDR3. The CDR3 DNA follows: TGTGCCAGTAGTATTTATAGTCGTGGCAGGCAGAGCTCTGGGGCCAACGTCCTGACTTTC. It encodes CASSIYSRGRQSSGANVLTF.

The chain links TRBV2 to TRBJ1-1; perhaps TRBD1 as D (6 bases). Germline V gene sequence: CDR1 SNHLY, CDR2 FYNNEI. Trimming shortened V by 6 bases and J by 5 bases, and 13 bases separated the two germline ends. The CDR3 totals 13 residues. CDR3 nucleotide sequence: TGTGCCAGCAGGAGGGGGTTTAATACTGAAGCTTTCTTT. Amino acid sequence: CASRRGFNTEAFF.

V gene TRBV2 combines with J gene TRBJ1-1, with TRBD1 as a possible D gene (5 bases). Germline-derived CDR1 and CDR2 are SNHLY and FYNNEI. This CDR3 is built from 12 residues. Deletions cut 7 bases from V and 5 bases from J, with 11 bases between. The CDR3 DNA sequence: TGTGCCAGCACCCCTGGGGGGACTGAAGCTTTCTTT. Its protein is CASTPGGTEAFF.